This T cell receptor (beta chain) stems from a study of shared clonotypes between healthy human individuals. Whole-study context: Per-donor plates numbered three CD4 naive, three CD4 memory, two CD8 naive and one CD8 memory. Points from the study as a whole: Large depth notwithstanding, sorted-subset sequencing proved incomplete by rarefaction.

Profiled with immunoSEQ multiplex PCR; TCRdb holds only in-frame clones, not every one. The sample records roughly 760,000 clones, about 74% being singletons. A word on this clone: Its antigen is as yet unknown.

CDR3 length: 11 residues. Germline CDR1 and CDR2: DFQATT and SNEGSKA (reference sequence). V shed 7 bases, J shed 4 bases, and the junction held 4 bases outside the gene matches. This clonotype was sampled from a young woman in good health. This chain uses TRBV20-1 with TRBJ2-7; TRBD1 agrees at 7 bases. The specimen sequenced was memory CD4+ T cells sorted from blood. Subset given: CD45RA-negative fraction. The CDR3 region has the DNA TGCAGTGGACAGGGATTATACGAGCAGTACTTC. Translation: CSGQGLYEQYF.